This T cell receptor (beta chain) was retrieved from a study of vaccination effects on CD4 cells after COVID-19. Germline loops: CDR1 SQVTM, CDR2 ANQGSEA. Trimming removed 3 bases from V and 4 bases from J; junction bases left unmatched: 2. The CDR3 runs 13 residues. Peptide-pool stimulation followed by sequencing identified expanded antigen-specific CD4+ clonotypes in the ViraFEST assay. The culture ran for nine to ten days, and then CD4+ T cells were isolated. TCRdb keeps only in-frame clones here, not all; method: immunoSEQ multiplex PCR. The data show around 20,000 clones, about two thirds seen once. Details on this clone: Its antigen is currently unknown.

The clonotype originates from a human donor who received a COVID-19 vaccine. The rearrangement joins TRBV29-1 to TRBJ2-7, with 11 bases lining up with TRBD2. The input for sequencing was CD4+ T cells from PBMCs cultured with HCoV-229E spike peptides, taken before COVID-19 vaccination. The DNA of the CDR3 is TGCAGCGTTGAGCTAGCGGGAGGATACGAGCAGTACTTC. It encodes CSVELAGGYEQYF.